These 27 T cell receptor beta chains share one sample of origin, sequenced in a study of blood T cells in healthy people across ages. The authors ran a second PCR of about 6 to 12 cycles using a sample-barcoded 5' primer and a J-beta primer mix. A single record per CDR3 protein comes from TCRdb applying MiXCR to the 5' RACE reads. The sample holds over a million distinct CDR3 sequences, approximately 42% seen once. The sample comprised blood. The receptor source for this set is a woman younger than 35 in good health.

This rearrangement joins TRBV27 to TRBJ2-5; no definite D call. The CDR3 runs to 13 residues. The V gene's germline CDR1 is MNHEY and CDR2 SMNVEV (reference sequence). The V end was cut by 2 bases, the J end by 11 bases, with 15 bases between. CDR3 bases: TGTGCCAGCAGTTTACTCGACGGCGCTGAGCAGTACTTC. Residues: CASSLLDGAEQYF.

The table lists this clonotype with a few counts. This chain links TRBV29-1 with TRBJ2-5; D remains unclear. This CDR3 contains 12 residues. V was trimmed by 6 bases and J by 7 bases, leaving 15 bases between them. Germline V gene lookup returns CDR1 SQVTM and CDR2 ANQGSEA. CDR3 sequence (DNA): TGCAGCGTGGGTGACGGAGCAGTGACCCAGTACTTC. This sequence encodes CSVGDGAVTQYF.

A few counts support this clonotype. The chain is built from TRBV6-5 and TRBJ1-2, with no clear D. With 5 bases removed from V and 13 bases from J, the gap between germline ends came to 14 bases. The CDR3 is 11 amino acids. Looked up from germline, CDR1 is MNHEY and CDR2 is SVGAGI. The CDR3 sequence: CASSHGRSTTF. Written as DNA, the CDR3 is TGTGCCAGCAGTCACGGACGCTCTACCACCTTC.

The CDR3 is CSASFGGAGAFF. In DNA form, the CDR3 reads TGCAGTGCTTCCTTCGGAGGGGCGGGAGCTTTCTTT. The V call is TRBV20-1, the J call TRBJ1-1; perhaps TRBD1 as D (5 bases). Germline CDR1 is DFQATT and CDR2 is SNEGSKA (reference sequence). This CDR3 has 12 residues. The ends were cut back, 5 bases at V and 10 bases at J, with 17 bases in the middle.

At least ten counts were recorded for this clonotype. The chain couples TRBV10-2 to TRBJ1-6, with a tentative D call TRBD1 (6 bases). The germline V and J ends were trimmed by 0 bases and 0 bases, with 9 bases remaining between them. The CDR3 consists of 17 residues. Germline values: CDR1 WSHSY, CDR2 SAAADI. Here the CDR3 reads CASSESETGSYNSPLHF. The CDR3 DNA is TGCGCCAGCAGTGAGTCAGAGACAGGCTCCTATAATTCACCCCTCCACTTT.

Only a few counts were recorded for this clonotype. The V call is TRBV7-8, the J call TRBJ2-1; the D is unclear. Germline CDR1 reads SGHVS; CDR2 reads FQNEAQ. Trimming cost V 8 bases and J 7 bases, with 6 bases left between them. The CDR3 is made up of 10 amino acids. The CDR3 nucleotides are TGTGCCAGCCTAGAAAATGAGCAGTTCTTC. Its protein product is CASLENEQFF.

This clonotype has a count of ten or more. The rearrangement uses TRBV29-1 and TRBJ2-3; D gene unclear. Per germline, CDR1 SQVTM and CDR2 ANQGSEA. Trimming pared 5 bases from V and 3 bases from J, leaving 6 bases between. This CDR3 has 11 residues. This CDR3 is CSVHETDTQYF. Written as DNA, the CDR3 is TGCAGCGTTCATGAGACAGATACGCAGTATTTT.

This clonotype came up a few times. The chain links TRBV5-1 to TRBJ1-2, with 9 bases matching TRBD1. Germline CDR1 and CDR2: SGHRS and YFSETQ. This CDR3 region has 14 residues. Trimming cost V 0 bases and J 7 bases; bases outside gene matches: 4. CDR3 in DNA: TGCGCCAGCAGCTTGGAGGACAGGGGTTTTGGCTACACCTTC. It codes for CASSLEDRGFGYTF.

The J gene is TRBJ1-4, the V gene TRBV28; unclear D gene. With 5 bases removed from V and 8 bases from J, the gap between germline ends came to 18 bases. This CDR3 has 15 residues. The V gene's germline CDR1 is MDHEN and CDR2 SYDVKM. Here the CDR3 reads CASSRPSRLGEKLFF. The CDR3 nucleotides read TGTGCCAGCAGTCGTCCCTCCCGTTTGGGGGAAAAACTGTTTTTT.

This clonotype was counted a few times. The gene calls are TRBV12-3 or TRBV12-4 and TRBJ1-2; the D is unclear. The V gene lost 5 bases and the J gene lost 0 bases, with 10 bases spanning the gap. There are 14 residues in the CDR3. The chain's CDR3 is CASSKGPTNYGYTF. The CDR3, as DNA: TGTGCCAGCAGTAAAGGGCCAACTAACTATGGCTACACCTTC.

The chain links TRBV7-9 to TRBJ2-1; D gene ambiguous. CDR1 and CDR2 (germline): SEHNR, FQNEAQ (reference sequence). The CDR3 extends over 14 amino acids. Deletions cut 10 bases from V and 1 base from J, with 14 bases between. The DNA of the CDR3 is TGTGCCATCAGTCGAGCCGGGTCCTACAATGAGCAGTTCTTC. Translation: CAISRAGSYNEQFF.

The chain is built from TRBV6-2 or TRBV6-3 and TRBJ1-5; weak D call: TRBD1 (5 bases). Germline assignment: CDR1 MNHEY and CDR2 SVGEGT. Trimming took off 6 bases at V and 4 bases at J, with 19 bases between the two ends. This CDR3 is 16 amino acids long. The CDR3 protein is CASRNRDPNGNQPQHF. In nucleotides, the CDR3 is TGTGCCAGCAGGAACCGGGACCCCAACGGAAATCAGCCCCAGCATTTT.

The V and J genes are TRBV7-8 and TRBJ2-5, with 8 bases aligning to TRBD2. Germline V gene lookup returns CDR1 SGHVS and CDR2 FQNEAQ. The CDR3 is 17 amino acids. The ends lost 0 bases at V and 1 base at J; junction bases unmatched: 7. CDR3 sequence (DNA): TGTGCCAGCAGCTTAGCGCGCGTAGCGGGGCGCCAAGAGACCCAGTACTTC. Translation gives CASSLARVAGRQETQYF. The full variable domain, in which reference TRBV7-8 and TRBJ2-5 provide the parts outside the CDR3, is GAGVSQSPRYKVAKRGQDVALRCDPISGHVSLFWYQQALGQGPEFLTYFQNEAQLDKSGLPSDRFFAERPEGSVSTLKIQRTQQEDSAVYLCASSLARVAGRQETQYFGPGTRLLVL.

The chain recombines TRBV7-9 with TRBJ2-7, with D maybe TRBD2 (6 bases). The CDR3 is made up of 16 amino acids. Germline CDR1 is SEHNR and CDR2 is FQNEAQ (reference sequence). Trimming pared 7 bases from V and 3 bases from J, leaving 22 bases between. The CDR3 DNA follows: TGTGCCAGCACCACGGGAGCGATTACTAGAGACTACGAGCAGTACTTC. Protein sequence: CASTTGAITRDYEQYF.

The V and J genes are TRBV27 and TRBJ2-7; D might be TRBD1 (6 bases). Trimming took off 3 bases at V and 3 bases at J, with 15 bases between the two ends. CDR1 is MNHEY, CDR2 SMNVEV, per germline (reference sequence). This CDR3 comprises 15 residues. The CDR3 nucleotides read TGTGCCAGCAGTTTCCTAATGGCGGACAGCTACGAGCAGTACTTC. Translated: CASSFLMADSYEQYF.

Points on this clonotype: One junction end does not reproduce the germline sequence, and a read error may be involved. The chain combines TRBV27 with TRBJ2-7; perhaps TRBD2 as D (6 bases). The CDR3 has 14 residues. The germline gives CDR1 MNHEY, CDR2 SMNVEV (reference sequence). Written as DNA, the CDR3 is TGCGCCAGCCGATCATTGGCGGGGTTCTACGAGCAGTACTTC. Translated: CASRSLAGFYEQYF.

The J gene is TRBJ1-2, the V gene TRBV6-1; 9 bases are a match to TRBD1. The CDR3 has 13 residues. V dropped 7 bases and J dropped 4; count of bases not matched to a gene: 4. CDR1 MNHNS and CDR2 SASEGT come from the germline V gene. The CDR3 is CASTVTGGYGYTF. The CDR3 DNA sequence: TGTGCCAGCACTGTGACAGGGGGCTATGGCTACACCTTC.

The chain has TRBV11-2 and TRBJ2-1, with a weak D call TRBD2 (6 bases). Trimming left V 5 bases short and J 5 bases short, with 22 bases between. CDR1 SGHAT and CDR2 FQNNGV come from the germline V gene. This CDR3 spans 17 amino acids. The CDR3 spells CASSPRNAGGADNEQFF. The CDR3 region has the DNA TGTGCCAGCAGCCCACGTAACGCCGGGGGAGCCGACAATGAGCAGTTCTTC.

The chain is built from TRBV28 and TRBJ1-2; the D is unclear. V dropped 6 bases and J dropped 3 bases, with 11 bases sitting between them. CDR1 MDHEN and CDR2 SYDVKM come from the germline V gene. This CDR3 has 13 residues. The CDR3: CASRVETDYGYTF. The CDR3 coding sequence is TGTGCCAGCAGGGTAGAGACGGACTATGGCTACACCTTC.

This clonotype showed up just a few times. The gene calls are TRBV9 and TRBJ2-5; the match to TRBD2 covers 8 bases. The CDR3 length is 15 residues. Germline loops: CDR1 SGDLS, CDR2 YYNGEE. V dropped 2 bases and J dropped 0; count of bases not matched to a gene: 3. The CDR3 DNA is TGTGCCAGCAGCGTGTCGACTAGCGACCAAGAGACCCAGTACTTC. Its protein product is CASSVSTSDQETQYF.

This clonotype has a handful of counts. The CDR3, as DNA: TGTGCCAGCGTGGGACAGCCGGGAGAAAAACTGTTTTTT. This sequence encodes CASVGQPGEKLFF. The chain uses TRBV2 and TRBJ1-4, with 7 bases lining up with TRBD1. This CDR3 has 13 residues. CDR1 and CDR2 from the germline V gene are SNHLY and FYNNEI. Trimming at V came to 8 bases and at J to 8 bases, leaving 8 bases not matched to a gene.

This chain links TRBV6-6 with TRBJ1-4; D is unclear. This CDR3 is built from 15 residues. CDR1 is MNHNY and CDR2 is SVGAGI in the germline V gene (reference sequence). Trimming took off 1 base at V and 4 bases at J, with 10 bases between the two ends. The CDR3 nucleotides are TGTGCCAGCAGTTACTTGTCGGGCCTTAATGAAAAACTGTTTTTT. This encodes CASSYLSGLNEKLFF.

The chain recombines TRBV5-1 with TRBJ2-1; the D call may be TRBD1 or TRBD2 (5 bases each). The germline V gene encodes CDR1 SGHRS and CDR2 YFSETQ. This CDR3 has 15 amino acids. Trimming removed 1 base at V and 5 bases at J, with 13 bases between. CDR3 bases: TGCGCCAGCAGCTTGAGGGACCCAGCAGACAATGAGCAGTTCTTC. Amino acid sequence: CASSLRDPADNEQFF.

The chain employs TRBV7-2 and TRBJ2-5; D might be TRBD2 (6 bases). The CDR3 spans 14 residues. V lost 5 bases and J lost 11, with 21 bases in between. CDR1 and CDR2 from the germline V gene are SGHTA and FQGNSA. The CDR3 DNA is TGTGCCAGCAGCCTCCGCGGGGTTTACAATGAGCAGTACTTC. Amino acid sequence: CASSLRGVYNEQYF.

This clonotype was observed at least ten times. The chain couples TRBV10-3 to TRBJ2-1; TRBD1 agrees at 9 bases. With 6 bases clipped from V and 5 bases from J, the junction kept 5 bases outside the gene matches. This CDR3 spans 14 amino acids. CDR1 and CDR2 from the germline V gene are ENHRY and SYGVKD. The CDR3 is CAIRGTGMNNEQFF. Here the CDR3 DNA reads TGTGCCATCAGGGGGACAGGGATGAACAATGAGCAGTTCTTC.

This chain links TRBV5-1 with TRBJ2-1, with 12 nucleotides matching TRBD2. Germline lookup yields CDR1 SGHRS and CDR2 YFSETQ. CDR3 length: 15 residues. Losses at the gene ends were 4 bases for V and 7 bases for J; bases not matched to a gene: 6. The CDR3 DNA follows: TGCGCCAGCAGCCCGGCTAGCGGGGGGGATAATGAGCAGTTCTTC. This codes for CASSPASGGDNEQFF.

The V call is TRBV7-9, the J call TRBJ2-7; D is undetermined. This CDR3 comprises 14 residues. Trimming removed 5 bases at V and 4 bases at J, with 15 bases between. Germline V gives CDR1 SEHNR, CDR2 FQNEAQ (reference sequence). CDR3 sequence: CASSPRIDSYEQYF. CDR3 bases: TGTGCCAGCAGCCCTCGAATCGATTCATACGAGCAGTACTTC.